The sequence of this TCR beta chain was determined in a study of T cell repertoires in aging, cancer and after chemotherapy (dated by TCRdb to between 2018 and 2020). The study in broad terms: Donors were distributed across six age groups ranging from 30 or younger to 70 or older, with at least three individuals included per group. Healthy donor control TCR repertoires were recorded over several months to years and showed clear clonal overlap across re-sampling. The full dataset contained about 10 million TCR reads. To look at immunoaging and at how T cells reconstitute after chemotherapy, the study profiled TCR beta repertoires in peripheral blood from both healthy donors and cancer patients. A cohort of about 220 cancer patients (about 94 with hematological and roughly 120 with solid cancers) was assembled, and approximately 99 healthy donors were included as a reference group.

What the work shows at the level of the full study, not this receptor alone: Compared with age-matched healthy donors, untreated patients with hematological or solid cancers had significantly lower TCR diversity and higher clonality in blood. In both cancer cohorts, median generation probability rose over the chemotherapy interval, which suggests that the repertoire was reconstituted through rebound thymic output. In healthy donors, the decline in TCR diversity with age was mainly due to loss of richness, whereas in cancer patients loss of evenness also played a role. It was noted by the authors that conclusions about immunological memory after chemotherapy cannot be drawn from the repertoire data.

With regard to this clonotype: Its antigen remains undetermined. Base qualities are missing; no much larger clone stands one base away.

Rearranged TRB sequences spanning V, D and J segments were amplified in a multiplex touch-down PCR with a mixed TRB-A/B primer pool. Two consecutive PCR reactions with Phusion HS II polymerase added Illumina adapters and sample indices to the amplicons. Amplicons were gel-purified with the NucleoSpin Gel and PCR Clean-up kit, then checked with Qubit and an Agilent 2100 Bioanalyzer. Sequencing of the libraries was done on an Illumina MiSeq with paired-end, single-indexed 600-cycle runs. From the authors' description of their analysis: MiXCR versions 2.12 and 3.0.5 were used to process the TRB sequences. Each unique CDR3 nucleotide sequence was counted as one clone, and only productive sequences with at least two reads were retained. The repertoire metrics were Shannon diversity, evenness, clonality (calculated as one minus evenness), and diversity profiles parameterized by alpha from 0 to 5. The IGoR algorithm was used to calculate generation probabilities for clones in the paired samples taken before and after chemotherapy. The raw public data were reprocessed by TCRdb itself: fastp quality trimming at Q25, MiXCR clonotype calling, in-frame beta chains only. CDR3 protein sequences are deduplicated, and each keeps its most common genes and DNA. The V and J calls reflect TCRdb's pipeline rather than the authors' work. Here the sample has about 10,000 distinct CDR3 sequences; 30% to 40% occur a single time. The leading ten clones occupy roughly 8.2% of the sample.

Instead of sorted cells or RNA, genomic DNA extracted from peripheral blood served as the source for amplifying TCR beta rearrangements. Sequences were obtained from blood. This sequence originates from a human donor in good health.

CDR3 loop: CAISTTGNTEAFF. In nucleotides, the sequence is TGTGCCATCAGCACGACAGGGAACACTGAAGCTTTCTTT. In this chain, TRBV10-3 is recombined with TRBJ1-1; a tentative D call is TRBD1 (6 bases match). The CDR3 starts with the cysteine, ends with the phenylalanine, and has 13 residues. This entry keeps only the CDR3 DNA: 39 bases, framed from base 1. The germline V gene specifies ENHRY as CDR1 and SYGVKD as CDR2. Between the V and J ends, shortened by 6 bases and 1 base respectively, the junction contains 9 bases.